This passage covers 10 T cell receptor beta chains from one sample sequenced in a study of cytomegalovirus exposure and HLA in healthy donors. PCR employed 60 Vbeta and 13 Jbeta primers. Measured with immunoSEQ multiplex PCR; TCRdb has only the in-frame clones, and not every one. The table includes about 99,000 clones, under 85% detected once. Sequencing used PBMCs. Receptor source: a man aged 50 or older in good health and CMV-seropositive.

The chain joins TRBV7-3 to TRBJ2-3; the D gene is possibly TRBD2 (6 bases). V was pared by 3 bases and J by 5 bases, with 15 bases between. The germline V gene has CDR1 SGHTA and CDR2 FQGTGA. This CDR3 is built from 15 residues. The CDR3 nucleotides are TGTGCCAGCAGCTTTGGGGGGTTTCGTGAAGATACGCAGTATTTT. The encoded protein is CASSFGGFREDTQYF.

The genes are TRBV18 and TRBJ2-7, with 10 bases that match TRBD2. V lost 2 bases and J lost 3; bases outside the gene matches: 10. CDR3 size: 17 residues. Germline V lookup: CDR1 KGHSH, CDR2 LQKENI. The CDR3 bases are TGTGCCAGCTCACCAGGGAGCGGGAGGGCCCAAAACTACGAGCAGTACTTC. This gives the protein CASSPGSGRAQNYEQYF.

The chain links TRBV28 to TRBJ2-7, with D uncertain. The CDR3 spans 11 residues. In germline, CDR1 is MDHEN, CDR2 SYDVKM. V was cut by 3 bases and J by 7 bases, with 7 bases left in between. This chain's CDR3 is CASSLNREQYF. The DNA for the CDR3 is TGTGCCAGCAGTTTGAACAGAGAGCAGTACTTC.

V and J are TRBV19 and TRBJ1-2; 8 bases fit TRBD1. J lost 3 bases, V lost 4 bases, and 7 bases had no gene match. CDR3 length: 15 amino acids. Germline CDR1 LNHDA, CDR2 SQIVND (reference sequence). CDR3 DNA: TGTGCCAGTAGTAAAGCAGGGGGCGCAGACTATGGCTACACCTTC. Translated, it gives CASSKAGGADYGYTF.

The rearrangement links TRBV11-3 to TRBJ2-3, with TRBD2 matching over 9 bases. Losses at the gene ends were 6 bases for V and 0 bases for J; bases not matched to a gene: 10. CDR1 is SGHNT, CDR2 YENEEA, per germline. The CDR3 loop spans 17 amino acids. CDR3 sequence: CASSSGTSITSTDTQYF. CDR3 in DNA: TGTGCCAGCAGTTCCGGGACTAGCATTACTAGCACAGATACGCAGTATTTT. The complete variable domain, with remaining parts taken from reference TRBV11-3 and TRBJ2-3, reads EAGVVQSPRYKIIEKKQPVAFWCNPISGHNTLYWYLQNLGQGPELLIRYENEEAVDDSQLPKDRFSAERLKGVDSTLKIQPAELGDSAVYLCASSSGTSITSTDTQYFGPGTRLTVL.

This chain links TRBV28 with TRBJ1-4; 7 nucleotides align to TRBD1. The V segment lost 4 bases and the J segment 8 bases; nucleotides outside the gene matches: 7. The length of the CDR3 is 14 residues. Germline CDR1 reads MDHEN; CDR2 reads SYDVKM. The CDR3 bases are TGTGCCAGCAGTTCCCAGGGGGTAAGGGAAAAACTGTTTTTT. Residues: CASSSQGVREKLFF.

This clone has only a few counts. This chain uses TRBV7-6 with TRBJ2-3; the match to TRBD1 covers 8 bases. This CDR3 spans 15 amino acids. The germline V gene encodes CDR1 SGHVS and CDR2 FNYEAQ. V dropped 0 bases and J dropped 2; count of bases not matched to a gene: 1. CDR3 loop: CASSLAQGATDTQYF. The DNA of the CDR3 is TGTGCCAGCAGCTTAGCGCAGGGGGCCACAGATACGCAGTATTTT.

The chain combines TRBV4-1 with TRBJ1-5; the match to TRBD1 covers 7 bases. The CDR3 sequence is 15 residues long. Trimming at V came to 3 bases and at J to 3 bases, leaving 5 bases not matched to a gene. The germline gives CDR1 MGHRA, CDR2 YSYEKL. CDR3 amino acids: CASSQGTVLNQPQHF. CDR3 nucleotide sequence: TGCGCCAGCAGCCAGGGGACAGTCCTCAATCAGCCCCAGCATTTT.

This chain connects TRBV18 to TRBJ2-7; 8 bases fit TRBD1. In germline, CDR1 is KGHSH, CDR2 LQKENI. V trimming: 1 base; J trimming: 5 bases; junction bases outside the gene matches: 7. The CDR3 sequence is 15 residues long. The CDR3 here is CASSPLGQGGHEQYF. The CDR3 DNA follows: TGTGCCAGCTCACCACTTGGACAGGGAGGTCACGAGCAGTACTTC.

This clone came up a few times. The J gene is TRBJ1-3, the V gene TRBV9, with a possible D match to TRBD1 (6 bases). V shed 2 bases and J shed 4 bases, with 13 bases lying between them. This CDR3 has 15 residues. Per the germline V gene, CDR1 is SGDLS and CDR2 is YYNGEE. DNA for the CDR3: TGTGCCAGCAGCGTGGGGGGGGCCGGAGGAAACACCATATATTTT. It encodes CASSVGGAGGNTIYF.